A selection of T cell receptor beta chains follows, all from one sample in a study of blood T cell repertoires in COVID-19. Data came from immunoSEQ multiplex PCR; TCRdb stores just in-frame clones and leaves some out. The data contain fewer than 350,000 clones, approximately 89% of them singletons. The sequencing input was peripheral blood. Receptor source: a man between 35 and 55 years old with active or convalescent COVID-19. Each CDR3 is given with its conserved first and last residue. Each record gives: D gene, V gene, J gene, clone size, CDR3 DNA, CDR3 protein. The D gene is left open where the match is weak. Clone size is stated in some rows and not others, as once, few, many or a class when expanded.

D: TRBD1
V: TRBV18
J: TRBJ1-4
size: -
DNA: TGTGCCAGCTCACGGGCGGGACAGTCGATCAACGAAAAACTGTTTTTT
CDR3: CASSRAGQSINEKLFF

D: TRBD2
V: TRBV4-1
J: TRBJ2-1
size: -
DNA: TGCGCCAGCAGCCAAGTGTCCGGGGGGAATGAGCAGTTCTTC
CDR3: CASSQVSGGNEQFF

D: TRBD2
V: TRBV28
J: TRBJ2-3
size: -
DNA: TGTGCCAGCAGTCCTGGACTAGCGGAGACAGATACGCAGTATTTT
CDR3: CASSPGLAETDTQYF

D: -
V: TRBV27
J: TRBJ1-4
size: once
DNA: TGTGCCAGCAGTCGGCGGCTGCGAGAAAAACTGTTTTTT
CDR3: CASSRRLREKLFF

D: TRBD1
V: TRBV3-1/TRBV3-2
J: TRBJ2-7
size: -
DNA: TGTGCCAGCAGCCAAGGGGACAGGACCTACGAGCAGTACTTC
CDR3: CASSQGDRTYEQYF

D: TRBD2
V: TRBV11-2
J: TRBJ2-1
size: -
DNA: TGTGCCAGCAGCTTAGGGACTAGCGGAGGGGATGAGCAGTTCTTC
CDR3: CASSLGTSGGDEQFF

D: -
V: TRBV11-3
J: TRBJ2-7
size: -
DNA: TGTGCCAGCAGCTTAGAGGAGGTCCTGAGCGAGCAGTACTTC
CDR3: CASSLEEVLSEQYF

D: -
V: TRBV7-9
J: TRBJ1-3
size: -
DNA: TGTGCCAGCAGCTTAGCAGAGGCCGGAAACACCATATATTTT
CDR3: CASSLAEAGNTIYF

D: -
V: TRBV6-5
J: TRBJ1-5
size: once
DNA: TGTGCCAGCAGTTACTCGTTCCGGGATCAGCCCCAGCATTTT
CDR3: CASSYSFRDQPQHF

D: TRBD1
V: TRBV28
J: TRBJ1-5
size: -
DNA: TGTGCCAGCAGGTCCCCCGGGACAGATAGCAATCAGCCCCAGCATTTT
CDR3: CASRSPGTDSNQPQHF

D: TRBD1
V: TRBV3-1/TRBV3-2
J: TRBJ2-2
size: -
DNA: TGTGCCACGAGCGGACAGGGTGGGGCCGGGGAGCTGTTTTTT
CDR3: CATSGQGGAGELFF

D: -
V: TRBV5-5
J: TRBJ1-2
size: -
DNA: TGTGCCAGCAGTCTTGATCTCTCAGGGGTCTTTGTGGAAGGCTACACCTTC
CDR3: CASSLDLSGVFVEGYTF

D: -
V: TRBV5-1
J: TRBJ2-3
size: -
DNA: TGCGCCAGCAGCTTGGCGTCGGGCACAGATACGCAGTATTTT
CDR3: CASSLASGTDTQYF

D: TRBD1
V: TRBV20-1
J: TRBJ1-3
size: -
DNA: TGCAGTGCTACTGACAGGGCGGTTGGAAACACCATATATTTT
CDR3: CSATDRAVGNTIYF

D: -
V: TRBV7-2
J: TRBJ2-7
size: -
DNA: TGTGCCAGCAGCTTTCAGGACTCCATCTACGAGCAGTACTTC
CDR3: CASSFQDSIYEQYF

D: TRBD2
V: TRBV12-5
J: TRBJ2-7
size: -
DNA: TGTGCTAGTGGTTTCCTAGCGGGAGGCGAGCAGTACTTC
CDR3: CASGFLAGGEQYF

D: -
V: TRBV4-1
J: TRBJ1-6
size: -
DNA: TGCGCCAGCAGCCAAACAGGGTCGAATTCACCCCTCCACTTT
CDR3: CASSQTGSNSPLHF

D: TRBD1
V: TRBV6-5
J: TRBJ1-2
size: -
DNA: TGTGCCAGCAGTTACCAAGGACAGGGGGATGGCTACACCTTC
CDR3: CASSYQGQGDGYTF

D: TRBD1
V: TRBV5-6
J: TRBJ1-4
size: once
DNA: TGTGCCAGCAGCTTAGGGGGCGGCTCTGAAAAACTGTTTTTT
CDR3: CASSLGGGSEKLFF

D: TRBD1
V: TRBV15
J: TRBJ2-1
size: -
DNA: TGTGCCACCAGCAGGGTAGGGACAGGGCCTTCCAATGAGCAGTTCTTC
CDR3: CATSRVGTGPSNEQFF

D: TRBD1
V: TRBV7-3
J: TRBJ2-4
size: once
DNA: TGTGCCAGCAGCTCTGACAGGGAAGAGGCCAAAAACATTCAGTACTTC
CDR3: CASSSDREEAKNIQYF

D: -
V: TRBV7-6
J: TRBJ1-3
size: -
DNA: TGTGCCAGCAGCTTATTACAAGATGGAAACACCATATATTTT
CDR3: CASSLLQDGNTIYF

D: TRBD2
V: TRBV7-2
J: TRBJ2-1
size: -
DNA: TGTGCCAGCAGCTTAGTAGGGCAGCGGGGGGACCCCTACAATGAGCAGTTCTTC
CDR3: CASSLVGQRGDPYNEQFF

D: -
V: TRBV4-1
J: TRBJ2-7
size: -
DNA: TGCGCCAGCAGCCACCCCGGACTTGTTTACGAGCAGTACTTC
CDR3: CASSHPGLVYEQYF

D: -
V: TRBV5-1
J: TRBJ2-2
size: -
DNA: TGCGCCAGCAGCGGACTGGGCGGGGAGCTGTTTTTT
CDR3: CASSGLGGELFF

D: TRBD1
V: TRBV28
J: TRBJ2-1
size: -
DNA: TGTGCCAGCAGCTCGGGACAGGACCTCATAGGTTCCTACAATGAGCAGTTCTTC
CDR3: CASSSGQDLIGSYNEQFF

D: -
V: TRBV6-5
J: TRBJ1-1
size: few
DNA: TGTGCCAGCAGAGATGGGACACCTAAAGCTTTCTTT
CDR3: CASRDGTPKAFF

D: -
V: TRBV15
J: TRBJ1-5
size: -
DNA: TGTGCCACCAGCAGAGGGGGGGTAGGCCCGGTCGGGTGGCCCCAGCATTTT
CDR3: CATSRGGVGPVGWPQHF

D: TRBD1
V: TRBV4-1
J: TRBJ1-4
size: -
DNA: TGCGCCAGCAGCCACGGGCGGGACAGGGATGAACTGTTTTTT
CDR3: CASSHGRDRDELFF

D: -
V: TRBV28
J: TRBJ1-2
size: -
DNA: TGTGCCAGCGACCCTAGAAGGACAGTCAACTATGGCTACACCTTC
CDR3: CASDPRRTVNYGYTF

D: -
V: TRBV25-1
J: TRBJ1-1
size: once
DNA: TGTGCCAGCAGTGGGACAGTATTCATGAACACTGAAGCTTTCTTT
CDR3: CASSGTVFMNTEAFF

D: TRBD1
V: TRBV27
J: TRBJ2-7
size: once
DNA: TGTGCCAGCAGTTCCTTGGACAGGGCTTCCTACGAGCAGTACTTC
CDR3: CASSSLDRASYEQYF

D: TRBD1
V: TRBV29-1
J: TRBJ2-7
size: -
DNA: TGCAGCTTCTCGGACAGGGGCTACGAGCAGTACTTC
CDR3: CSFSDRGYEQYF

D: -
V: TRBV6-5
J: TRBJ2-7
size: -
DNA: TGTGCCAGCGGCGCCTCGAGACAAACCCAGTACTTC
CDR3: CASGASRQTQYF

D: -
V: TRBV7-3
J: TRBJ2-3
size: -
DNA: TGTGCCAGCAGCAGGGGGATGTACACAGATACGCAGTATTTT
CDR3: CASSRGMYTDTQYF

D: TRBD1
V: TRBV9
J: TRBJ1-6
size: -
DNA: TGTGCCAGCAGCGGGGACAGGGGAGACAATTCACCCCTCCACTTT
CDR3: CASSGDRGDNSPLHF

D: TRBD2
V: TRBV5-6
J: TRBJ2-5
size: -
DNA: TGTGCCAGCCGACTGGGGACTAGCGGGGACCAAGAGACCCAGTACTTC
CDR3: CASRLGTSGDQETQYF

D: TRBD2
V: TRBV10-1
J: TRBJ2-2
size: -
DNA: TGCGCCAGCAGTGAGTCGGGACTAGGGTACACCGGGGAGCTGTTTTTT
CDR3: CASSESGLGYTGELFF

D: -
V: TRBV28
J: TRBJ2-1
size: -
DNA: TGTGCCAGCAGCCTGTTCGGGGAGACCTCCTACAATGAGCAGTTCTTC
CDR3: CASSLFGETSYNEQFF

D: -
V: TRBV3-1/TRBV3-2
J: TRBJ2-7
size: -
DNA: TGTGCCAGCAGCCAATACTACGAGCAGTACTTC
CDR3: CASSQYYEQYF

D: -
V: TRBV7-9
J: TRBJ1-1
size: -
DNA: TGTGCCAGCAGCTTAGCACAGGGAGGGGCCGCTTTCTTT
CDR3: CASSLAQGGAAFF

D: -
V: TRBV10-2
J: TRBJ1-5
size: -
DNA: TGCGCCAGCAGTGAAGGAGGGGATCAGCCCCAGCATTTT
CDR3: CASSEGGDQPQHF

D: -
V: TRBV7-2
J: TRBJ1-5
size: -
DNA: TGTGCCAGCAGCTTAGTCGGCGGTAATCAGCCCCAGCATTTT
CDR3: CASSLVGGNQPQHF

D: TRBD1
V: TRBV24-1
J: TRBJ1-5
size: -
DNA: TGTGCCACCAGTGTAGGAAAGGACAGGGACAGTCAGCCCCAGCATTTT
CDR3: CATSVGKDRDSQPQHF

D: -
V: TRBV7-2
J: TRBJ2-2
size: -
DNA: TGTGCCAGCAGCCGCGACTACCTGAACACCGGGGAGCTGTTTTTT
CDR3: CASSRDYLNTGELFF

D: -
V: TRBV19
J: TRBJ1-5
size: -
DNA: TGTGCCAGTAGTATTGGAGCCACCCAGCATTTT
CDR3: CASSIGATQHF

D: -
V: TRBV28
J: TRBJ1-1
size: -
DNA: TGTGCCAGCAGGGGGGGGACTGAAGCTTTCTTT
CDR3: CASRGGTEAFF

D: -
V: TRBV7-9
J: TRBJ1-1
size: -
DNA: TGTGCCAGCAGCCAAACTAACACTGAAGCTTTCTTT
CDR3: CASSQTNTEAFF

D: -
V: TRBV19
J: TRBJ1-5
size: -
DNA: TGTGCCAGTAGTAAGACAGCTAGCAATCAGCCCCAGCATTTT
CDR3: CASSKTASNQPQHF

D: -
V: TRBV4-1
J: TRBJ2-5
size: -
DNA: TGCGCCAGCAGCCCCCGATACGGGAACCACCAAGAGACCCAGTACTTC
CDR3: CASSPRYGNHQETQYF

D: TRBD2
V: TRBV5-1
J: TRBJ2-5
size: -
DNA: TGCGCCAGCAGCCCGGCCGGGGGGTCAAAGTACCAAGAGACCCAGTACTTC
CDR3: CASSPAGGSKYQETQYF

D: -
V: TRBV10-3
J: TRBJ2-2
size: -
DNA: TGTGCCATCTATAGGGAGGCCGGGGAGCTGTTTTTT
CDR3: CAIYREAGELFF

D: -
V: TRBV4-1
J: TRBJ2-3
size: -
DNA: TGCGCCAGCAGCCAGGAACAGGGAACAACAGATACGCAGTATTTT
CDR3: CASSQEQGTTDTQYF

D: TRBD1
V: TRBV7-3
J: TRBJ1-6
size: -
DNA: TGTGCCAGCAGCCTCGGGACAGCAAATAATTCACCCCTCCACTTT
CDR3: CASSLGTANNSPLHF

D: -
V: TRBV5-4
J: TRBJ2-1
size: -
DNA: TGTGCCAGCAGCCCCGCCGGGGTCAATGAGCAGTTCTTC
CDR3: CASSPAGVNEQFF

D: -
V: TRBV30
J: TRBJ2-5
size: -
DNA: TGTGCCTGGAGTGTCGGTGGGGGGGAGACCCAGTACTTC
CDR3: CAWSVGGGETQYF

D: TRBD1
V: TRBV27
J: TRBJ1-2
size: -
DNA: TGTGCCAGCAGTTTAGGGACAGGGGGAGCTAACTATGGCTACACCTTC
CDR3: CASSLGTGGANYGYTF

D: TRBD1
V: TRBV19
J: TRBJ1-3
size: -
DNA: TGTGCCAGTAGTCAGGGGGCGAGCCTTGGAAACACCATATATTTT
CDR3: CASSQGASLGNTIYF